The rows below give T cell receptor beta chains drawn from one sample of a study of human T cells and chemical hapten exposure. TCRdb processed the RACE reads anew with MiXCR; each CDR3 protein has one entry. The sample has approximately 400,000 distinct CDR3 sequences; 5.1% are singletons. Source: whole blood, taken in connection with sensitization to the hapten diphenylcyclopropenone (DPC). The receptors derive from a woman aged 45-60 years with alopecia areata. Some clones in this sample may be carry-over from other donors' samples. The CDR3 runs from the conserved cysteine through the conserved F or W. The D gene is left open where the match is weak. Expanded clones are given a class, and other clones once, few, many or no size at all.

many,TRBV7-9,NA,TRBJ2-1,TGTGCCAGCAGCCCAGAGGGCAGTCCTGAGCAGTTCTTC,CASSPEGSPEQFF
few,TRBV29-1,NA,TRBJ2-2,TGCAGCGTTGAAGGGGTTTCCGAGGAGCTGTTTTTT,CSVEGVSEELFF
few,TRBV15,NA,TRBJ2-2,TGTGCCACCAGCGCTAGCTCCGGGGAGCTGTTTTTT,CATSASSGELFF
NA,TRBV15,NA,TRBJ1-1,TGTGCCACCAGCAGAGACAGGGTAAACACTGAAGCTTTCTTT,CATSRDRVNTEAFF
many,TRBV29-1,NA,TRBJ2-5,TGCAGCGCCGGGAGAGGGGTCGGGGAGACCCAGTACTTC,CSAGRGVGETQYF
NA,TRBV6-2/TRBV6-3,NA,TRBJ2-6,TGTGCCAGCAGGACACCTATAGTCTCTGGGGCCAACGTCCTGACTTTC,CASRTPIVSGANVLTF
NA,TRBV9,TRBD2,TRBJ2-5,TGTGCCAGCAGCCCACTAGCGGGGCGCCAAGAGACCCAGTACTTC,CASSPLAGRQETQYF
NA,TRBV3-1,TRBD2,TRBJ2-2,TGTGCCAGCAGCCAAGAGTACTCGGGGGGCACCGGGGAGCTGTTTTTT,CASSQEYSGGTGELFF
NA,TRBV3-1,TRBD1,TRBJ1-3,TGTGCCAGCAGCCAGGAGACAGGGACTGGAAACACCATATATTTT,CASSQETGTGNTIYF
NA,TRBV21-1,NA,TRBJ2-7,TGTGCCAGCACCGCTCCCGTCACCGACTACGAGCAGTACTTC,CASTAPVTDYEQYF
many,TRBV5-1,NA,TRBJ1-2,TGCGCCAGCAGGTATGATGCAGGGTCCGGCTACACCTTC,CASRYDAGSGYTF
many,TRBV29-1,NA,TRBJ1-1,TGCAGCGTTGAAGCAGGGGACACTGAAGCTTTCTTT,CSVEAGDTEAFF
many,TRBV18,NA,TRBJ1-2,TGTGCCAGCTCACCAAACTTACAGGGTTCTAGTTATGGCTACACCTTC,CASSPNLQGSSYGYTF
many,TRBV3-1,TRBD1,TRBJ2-2,TGTGCCAGCAGCATACAGGGACAGCTCACCGGGGAGCTGTTTTTT,CASSIQGQLTGELFF
few,TRBV7-2,TRBD2,TRBJ2-1,TGTGCCAGCAGGGGGGGGACCAAATACAATGAGCAGTTCTTC,CASRGGTKYNEQFF
NA,TRBV13,NA,TRBJ2-1,TGTGCCAGCAGCCCCCAAGGTAGCGATGAGCAGTTCTTC,CASSPQGSDEQFF
NA,TRBV12-3/TRBV12-4,TRBD1,TRBJ1-1,TGTGCCAGCACTTGGACAGGAATGAACACTGAAGCTTTCTTT,CASTWTGMNTEAFF
NA,TRBV10-3,NA,TRBJ2-5,TGTGCCATCAGCCTCCAAGAGACCCAGTACTTC,CAISLQETQYF
many,TRBV7-9,TRBD1,TRBJ1-6,TGTGCCAGCAGCTCAACCCCGGGACAGGGGACCCGATATTATAATTCACCCCTCCACTTT,CASSSTPGQGTRYYNSPLHF
NA,TRBV12-3/TRBV12-4,NA,TRBJ2-1,TGTGCCAGCAGTTTAGCTGGATACCTGGGGCAGTTCTTC,CASSLAGYLGQFF
many,TRBV30,NA,TRBJ2-7,TGTGCCTGGAGTGTCGGGGAAGTATACGAGCAGTACTTC,CAWSVGEVYEQYF
NA,TRBV25-1,NA,TRBJ2-3,TGTGCCAGCAGTGGCGGCGCGGACGGCACAGATACGCAGTATTTT,CASSGGADGTDTQYF
many,TRBV12-3/TRBV12-4,NA,TRBJ2-1,TGTGCCAGCAGTTGGGGGGCAGGGGCCATATACAATGAGCAGTTCTTC,CASSWGAGAIYNEQFF
few,TRBV5-5,TRBD1,TRBJ1-1,TGTGCCAGCAGTTGGGACAGGGGCGCGGGAACTGAAGCTTTCTTT,CASSWDRGAGTEAFF
NA,TRBV20-1,NA,TRBJ1-1,TGCAGTGCTAAGGGGGAGGAAGAAGCTTTCTTT,CSAKGEEEAFF
NA,TRBV6-5,NA,TRBJ2-3,TGTGCCAGCAGTCAGCAAGGAGCGGTCCCCGTGGATACGCAGTATTTT,CASSQQGAVPVDTQYF
few,TRBV6-6,NA,TRBJ1-3,TGTGCCAGCAGTTACTCGTGGAGAGACTCTGGAAACACCATATATTTT,CASSYSWRDSGNTIYF
NA,TRBV20-1,NA,TRBJ1-5,TGCAGTGCTAGGGCCGGACAAAGCAATCAGCCCCAGCATTTT,CSARAGQSNQPQHF
many,TRBV4-3,NA,TRBJ2-7,TGCGCCAGCAGCTCGGACTCTTCCTACGAGCAGTACTTC,CASSSDSSYEQYF
few,TRBV29-1,NA,TRBJ2-1,TGCAGCGCCCAGGACGGGTACAATGAGCAGTTCTTC,CSAQDGYNEQFF
few,TRBV28,TRBD2,TRBJ2-1,TGTGCCATCCTCCCGACTAGCGGGAGCGGTGAGCAGTTCTTC,CAILPTSGSGEQFF
many,TRBV28,TRBD1,TRBJ2-3,TGTGCCAGCAGTTCCGGGACAGGGCGGGGAGATACGCAGTATTTT,CASSSGTGRGDTQYF
few,TRBV18,TRBD1,TRBJ1-6,TGTGCCAGCTCCCCCCGGACAGGGGAAAAATCTTCACCCCTCCACTTT,CASSPRTGEKSSPLHF
many,TRBV10-3,NA,TRBJ2-7,TGTGCCATCAGTGAGGTGCGCTCCTACGAGCAGTACTTC,CAISEVRSYEQYF